This T cell receptor (beta chain) was captured by sequencing in a study of cytomegalovirus exposure and HLA in healthy donors. This CDR3 spans 13 amino acids. The germline V and J ends were trimmed by 5 bases and 4 bases, with 11 bases remaining between them. Germline loops: CDR1 SGHTA, CDR2 FQGTGA. The repertoire was sequenced with immunoSEQ multiplex PCR; TCRdb's copy has only in-frame clones and lacks some. The profile covers tens of thousands of clones, with 90% to 95% appearing a single time and 3% to 4.5% taken by the ten largest. This receptor was identified in a woman aged 25 to 39 in good health and CMV-seronegative. V and J are TRBV7-3 and TRBJ1-2; no clear D gene. The specimen was PBMCs. This chain's CDR3 is CASSLGKGYGYTF. In DNA form, the CDR3 reads TGTGCCAGCAGCCTCGGGAAGGGCTATGGCTACACCTTC.